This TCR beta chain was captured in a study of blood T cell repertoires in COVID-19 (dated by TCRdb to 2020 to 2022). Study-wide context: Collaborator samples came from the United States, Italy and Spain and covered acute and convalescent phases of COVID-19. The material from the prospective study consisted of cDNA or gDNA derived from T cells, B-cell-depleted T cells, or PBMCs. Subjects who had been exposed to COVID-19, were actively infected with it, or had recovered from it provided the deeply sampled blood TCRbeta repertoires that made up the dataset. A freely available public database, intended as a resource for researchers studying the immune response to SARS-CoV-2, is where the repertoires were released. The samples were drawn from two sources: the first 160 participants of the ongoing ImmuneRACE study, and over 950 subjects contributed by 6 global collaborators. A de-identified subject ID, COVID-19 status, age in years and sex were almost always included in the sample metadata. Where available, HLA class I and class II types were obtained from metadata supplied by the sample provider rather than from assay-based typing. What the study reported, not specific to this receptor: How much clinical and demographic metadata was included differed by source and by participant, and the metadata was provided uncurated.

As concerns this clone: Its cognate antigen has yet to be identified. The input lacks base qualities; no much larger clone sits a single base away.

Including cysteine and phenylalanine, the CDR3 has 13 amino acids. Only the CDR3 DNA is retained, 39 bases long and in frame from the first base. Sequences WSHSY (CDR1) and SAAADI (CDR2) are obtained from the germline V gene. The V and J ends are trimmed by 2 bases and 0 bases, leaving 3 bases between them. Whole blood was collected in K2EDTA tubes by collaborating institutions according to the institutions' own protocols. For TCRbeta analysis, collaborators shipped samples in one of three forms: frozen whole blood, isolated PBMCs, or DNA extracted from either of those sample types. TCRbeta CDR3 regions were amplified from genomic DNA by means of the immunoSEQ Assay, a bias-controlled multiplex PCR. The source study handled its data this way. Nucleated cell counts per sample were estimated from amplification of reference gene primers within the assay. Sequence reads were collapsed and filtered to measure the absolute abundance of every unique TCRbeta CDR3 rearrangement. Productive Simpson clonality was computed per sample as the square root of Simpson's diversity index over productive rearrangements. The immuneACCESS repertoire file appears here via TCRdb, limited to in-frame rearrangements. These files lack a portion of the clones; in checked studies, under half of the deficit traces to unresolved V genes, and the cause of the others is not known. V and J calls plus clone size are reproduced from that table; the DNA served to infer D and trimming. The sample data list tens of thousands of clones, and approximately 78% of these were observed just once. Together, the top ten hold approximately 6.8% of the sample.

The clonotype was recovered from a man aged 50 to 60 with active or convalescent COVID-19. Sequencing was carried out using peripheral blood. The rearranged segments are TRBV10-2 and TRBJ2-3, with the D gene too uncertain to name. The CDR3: CASSELSTDTQYF. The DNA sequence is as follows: TGCGCCAGCAGTGAGCTCAGCACAGATACGCAGTATTTT.